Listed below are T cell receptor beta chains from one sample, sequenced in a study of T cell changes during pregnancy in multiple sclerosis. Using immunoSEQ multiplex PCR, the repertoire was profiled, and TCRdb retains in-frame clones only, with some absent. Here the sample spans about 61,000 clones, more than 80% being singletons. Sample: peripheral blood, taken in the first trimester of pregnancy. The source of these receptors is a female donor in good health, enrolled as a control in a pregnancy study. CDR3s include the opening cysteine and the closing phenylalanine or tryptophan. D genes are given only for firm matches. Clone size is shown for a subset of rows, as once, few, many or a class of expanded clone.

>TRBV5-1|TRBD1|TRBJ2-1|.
TGCGCCAGCACACTGACAGGGTCGTTGTCCTACAATGAGCAGTTCTTC
CASTLTGSLSYNEQFF
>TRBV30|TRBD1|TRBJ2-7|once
TGTGCCTGGAGCGGAGGACAGGGCCCCTACGAGCAGTACTTC
CAWSGGQGPYEQYF
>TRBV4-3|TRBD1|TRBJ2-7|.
TGCGCCAGCAGCCAAGAGAACCGGGACAGGGGCTACGAGCAGTACTTC
CASSQENRDRGYEQYF
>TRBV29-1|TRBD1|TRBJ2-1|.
TGCAGCGCCTCTGGTAGGACAGGGAGAGGATCCTACAATGAGCAGTTCTTC
CSASGRTGRGSYNEQFF
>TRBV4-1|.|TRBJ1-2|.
TGCGCCAGCAGCCAAAACACGTGGGCCCGCTTTGATGGCTACACCTTC
CASSQNTWARFDGYTF
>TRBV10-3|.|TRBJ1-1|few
TGTGCCATCACCTCATTAGGGGGAAGGGGGAACACTGAAGCTTTCTTT
CAITSLGGRGNTEAFF
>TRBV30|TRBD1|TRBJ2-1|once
TGTGCCTGGAACAGGGGCGATGAGCAGTTCTTC
CAWNRGDEQFF
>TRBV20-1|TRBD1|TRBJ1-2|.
TGCAGCACAGGGGACACTAAAGGCTACACCTTC
CSTGDTKGYTF
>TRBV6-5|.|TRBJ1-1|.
TGTGCCACCGGGCGGGGGGCTTTGAACACTGAAGCTTTCTTT
CATGRGALNTEAFF
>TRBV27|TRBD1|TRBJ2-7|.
TGTGCCAGCAACCCGACAGGGCGCTCCTACGAGCAGTACTTC
CASNPTGRSYEQYF
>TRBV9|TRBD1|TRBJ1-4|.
TGTGCCAGCAGCGCGGGGACAGGTATTAATGAAAAACTGTTTTTT
CASSAGTGINEKLFF
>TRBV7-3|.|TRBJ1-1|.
TGTGCCAGCAGCTTAACTGTGCTCGGGGGGCCAAGTGACACTGAAGCTTTCTTT
CASSLTVLGGPSDTEAFF
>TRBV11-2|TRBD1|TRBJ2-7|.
TGTGCCAGCAGCTCCTTCAGGGGGACAGCGTCCTACGAGCAGTACTTC
CASSSFRGTASYEQYF
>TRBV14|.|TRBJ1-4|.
TGTGCCAGCAGCCGCCTAAATGAAAAACTGTTTTTT
CASSRLNEKLFF
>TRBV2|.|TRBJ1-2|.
TGTGCCAGCGTTTATTCCACAGGGAAGGATGGCTACACCTTC
CASVYSTGKDGYTF
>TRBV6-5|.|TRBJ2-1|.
TGTGCCAGCAGTTACTCGTCCGAGAATGAGCAGTTCTTC
CASSYSSENEQFF
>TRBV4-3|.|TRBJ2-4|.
TGCGCCAGCAGCCGGCAGAGGTGGGACATTCAGTACTTC
CASSRQRWDIQYF
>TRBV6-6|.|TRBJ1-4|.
TGTGCCAGCGGGGGGGGAAATGAAAAACTGTTTTTT
CASGGGNEKLFF
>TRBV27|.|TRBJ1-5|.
TGTGCCAGCAGGGGAGGTGGGGTGAGCAATCAGCCCCAGCATTTT
CASRGGGVSNQPQHF
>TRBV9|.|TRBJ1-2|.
TGTGCCAGCAGCGCCGGGATTGAAGGCTACACCTTC
CASSAGIEGYTF